These 30 T cell receptor beta chains came from one sample sequenced in a study of cytomegalovirus exposure and HLA in healthy donors. A multiplex PCR was run with 60 Vbeta primers and 13 Jbeta primers. The assay was immunoSEQ multiplex PCR, and TCRdb's table has in-frame clones only and misses some. This table has roughly 120,000 clones, around 70% appearing once. The specimen sequenced was PBMCs. Every receptor here comes from a woman between 45 and 60 years old in good health and CMV-seropositive.

As for this clone: This CDR3 is missing its conserved last phenylalanine or tryptophan, likely due to a read error. The rearrangement links TRBV19 to TRBJ1-4, with D maybe TRBD1 (5 bases). Germline V gene sequence: CDR1 LNHDA, CDR2 SQIVND (reference sequence). V gave up 5 bases and J gave up 4 bases, with 17 bases separating them. This CDR3 has 16 amino acids. CDR3 DNA: TGTGCCAGTAGTCAGCCCTCGGGACTGATTAATGAAAAACTGTTTGTT. It encodes CASSQPSGLINEKLFV.

The rearrangement uses TRBV6-5 and TRBJ2-5, with D unresolved. The CDR3 runs 15 residues. CDR1 and CDR2 (germline): MNHEY, SVGAGI. V lost 4 bases to trimming and J lost 2 bases, with 14 bases between them. The CDR3 DNA sequence: TGTGCCAGCAGTTCCCCCCTGGCACATCAAGAGACCCAGTACTTC. It yields the protein CASSSPLAHQETQYF.

The gene calls are TRBV6-6 and TRBJ1-1; TRBD1 aligns across 11 bases. Germline V CDR1 and CDR2: MNHNY, SVGAGI (reference sequence). The CDR3 length is 14 residues. Losses at the gene ends were 5 bases for V and 7 bases for J; bases not matched to a gene: 6. The CDR3 protein is CASSHLGQGGEAFF. CDR3 coding DNA: TGTGCCAGCAGTCATTTGGGACAGGGGGGTGAAGCTTTCTTT.

The V and J genes are TRBV19 and TRBJ1-1; D is unclear. The germline V gene encodes CDR1 LNHDA and CDR2 SQIVND (reference sequence). The CDR3 covers 14 residues. Trimming cost V 3 bases and J 7 bases, with 15 bases left between them. CDR3 in amino acids: CASSIGATRGEAFF. Written as DNA, the CDR3 is TGTGCCAGTAGTATCGGTGCGACACGGGGTGAAGCTTTCTTT.

The chain couples TRBV5-1 to TRBJ1-3, with 7 bases matching TRBD1. This CDR3 region has 16 residues. With 4 bases clipped from V and 0 bases from J, the junction kept 7 bases outside the gene matches. Per the germline V gene, CDR1 is SGHRS and CDR2 is YFSETQ. The CDR3 bases are TGCGCCAGCAGCCTTGGAGGGGGCGCCTCTGGAAACACCATATATTTT. This translates into CASSLGGGASGNTIYF.

The chain combines TRBV19 with TRBJ1-6; D may be TRBD1 (6 bases). This CDR3 is 17 amino acids long. Trimming removed 6 bases from V and 9 bases from J, with 24 bases in between. Germline lookup yields CDR1 LNHDA and CDR2 SQIVND (reference sequence). The CDR3 is CASSTGYGERIGSPLHF. The CDR3 DNA follows: TGTGCCAGTAGCACAGGGTATGGGGAACGAATAGGTTCACCCCTCCACTTT.

The rearrangement joins TRBV5-1 to TRBJ2-1, with 8 positions matching TRBD1. With V trimmed by 4 bases and J by 0 bases, 6 bases remained unmatched. This CDR3 contains 16 residues. Per germline, CDR1 SGHRS and CDR2 YFSETQ. CDR3 DNA sequence: TGCGCCAGCAGCGTGACAGGGGAAGTCTCCTACAATGAGCAGTTCTTC. Protein sequence: CASSVTGEVSYNEQFF. The full variable domain, with the rest looked up from reference TRBV5-1 and TRBJ2-1, is KAGVTQTPRYLIKTRGQQVTLSCSPISGHRSVSWYQQTPGQGLQFLFEYFSETQRNKGNFPGRFSGRQFSNSRSEMNVSTLELGDSALYLCASSVTGEVSYNEQFFGPGTRLTVL.

In this sample, this clone turned up once. The junction departs from the called germline gene at one end, perhaps through a read error. The V call is TRBV18, the J call TRBJ2-6, with D uncertain. CDR1 and CDR2 (germline): KGHSH, LQKENI. This CDR3 comprises 15 residues. DNA for the CDR3: TGTGCCAGCTCCCCGCCCTCCTCTAGGGCCAACGTCCTGACTTTC. Its protein is CASSPPSSRANVLTF.

This chain connects TRBV9 to TRBJ1-4, with D hard to call. Germline V gene sequence: CDR1 SGDLS, CDR2 YYNGEE. Trimming took off 5 bases at V and 8 bases at J, with 19 bases between the two ends. The CDR3 runs to 15 residues. The CDR3: CASSEQNTLKEKLFF. The CDR3 nucleotides are TGTGCCAGCAGTGAACAGAACACGCTAAAAGAAAAACTGTTTTTT.

The chain carries TRBV29-1 and TRBJ1-1; possibly TRBD1 for D (6 bases). The V gene's germline CDR1 is SQVTM and CDR2 ANQGSEA. This CDR3 is 13 amino acids long. V lost 7 bases to trimming and J lost 2 bases, with 14 bases between them. CDR3 region: CSAAVGGNTEAFF. CDR3 coding DNA: TGCAGCGCCGCTGTAGGGGGAAACACTGAAGCTTTCTTT. Supplemented by reference TRBV29-1 and TRBJ1-1, the full variable domain reads SAVISQKPSRDICQRGTSLTIQCQVDSQVTMMFWYRQQPGQSLTLIATANQGSEATYESGFVIDKFPISRPNLTFSTLTVSNMSPEDSSIYLCSAAVGGNTEAFFGQGTRLTVV.

The chain carries TRBV19 and TRBJ2-7; 8 bases match TRBD2. Trimming removed 8 bases from V and 1 base from J; junction bases left unmatched: 13. The CDR3 is made up of 16 amino acids. Germline V gene sequence: CDR1 LNHDA, CDR2 SQIVND (reference sequence). CDR3 DNA: TGTGCCAGTTCAACAGCCTCGGGCGGGAGGTCCTACGAGCAGTACTTC. This gives the protein CASSTASGGRSYEQYF.

This rearrangement joins TRBV6-1 to TRBJ1-1; 7 bases agree with TRBD1. Looked up from germline, CDR1 is MNHNS and CDR2 is SASEGT. The CDR3 spans 11 residues. Losses at the gene ends were 7 bases for V and 12 bases for J; bases not matched to a gene: 8. CDR3 DNA: TGTGCCAGCACGGAGACAGGGTTCCCTTTCTTT. It is translated as CASTETGFPFF.

This clone was seen a few times. The rearrangement uses TRBV19 and TRBJ1-5; TRBD1 matches 10 bases. This CDR3 has 15 residues. Germline CDR1 LNHDA, CDR2 SQIVND (reference sequence). Trimming cost V 9 bases and J 3 bases; bases outside gene matches: 8. The CDR3 is CASQPTGGNNQPQHF. In DNA, the CDR3 is TGTGCCAGCCAACCGACAGGGGGCAACAATCAGCCCCAGCATTTT.

The chain is built from TRBV7-3 and TRBJ2-2, with TRBD2 matching over 13 bases. With V trimmed by 3 bases and J by 7 bases, 8 bases remained unmatched. The CDR3 is made up of 17 amino acids. The germline V gene encodes CDR1 SGHTA and CDR2 FQGTGA. CDR3 sequence: CASSFTTSGRLGGELFF. CDR3 DNA: TGTGCCAGCAGCTTCACGACTAGCGGGAGGCTTGGCGGGGAGCTGTTTTTT.

The chain joins TRBV7-9 to TRBJ2-7; D not certain. The CDR3 is 11 amino acids. Trimming removed 2 bases from V and 7 bases from J, with 6 bases in between. From germline, CDR1 is SEHNR and CDR2 FQNEAQ (reference sequence). Here the CDR3 DNA reads TGTGCCAGCAGCTTACTCAGTGAGCAGTACTTC. This encodes CASSLLSEQYF.

The chain recombines TRBV6-1 with TRBJ1-2; no clear D. The CDR3 has 11 residues. The germline CDR1 and CDR2 sequences are MNHNS and SASEGT. The germline V and J ends were trimmed by 8 bases and 5 bases, with 9 bases remaining between them. CDR3 amino acids: CASFGGYGYTF. DNA of the CDR3: TGTGCCAGCTTTGGCGGGTATGGCTACACCTTC.

The rearrangement joins TRBV5-1 to TRBJ1-2; the D is unclear. V lost 1 base and J 5 bases, leaving 15 bases between the germline ends. This CDR3 comprises 15 residues. Germline-derived CDR1 and CDR2 are SGHRS and YFSETQ. The CDR3 DNA follows: TGCGCCAGCAGCTTGAGTACAGCGGACCCTTATGGCTACACCTTC. Its translation is CASSLSTADPYGYTF. The whole variable domain, filled in from reference TRBV5-1 and TRBJ1-2, reads KAGVTQTPRYLIKTRGQQVTLSCSPISGHRSVSWYQQTPGQGLQFLFEYFSETQRNKGNFPGRFSGRQFSNSRSEMNVSTLELGDSALYLCASSLSTADPYGYTFGSGTRLTVV.

V gene TRBV18 combines with J gene TRBJ1-4, with TRBD1 as a possible D gene (6 bases). The length of the CDR3 is 14 residues. Deletions cut 6 bases from V and 5 bases from J, with 13 bases between. In germline, CDR1 is KGHSH, CDR2 LQKENI. The chain's CDR3 is CASSRTGGNEKLFF. For the CDR3, the DNA is TGTGCCAGCTCGCGGACGGGGGGCAATGAAAAACTGTTTTTT.

The chain links TRBV6-1 to TRBJ1-5, with TRBD1 matching over 7 bases. The CDR3 sequence is 13 residues long. V lost 8 bases to trimming and J lost 5 bases; unmatched junction nucleotides: 6. CDR1 MNHNS and CDR2 SASEGT come from the germline V gene. Here the CDR3 reads CASSTGWDQPQHF. CDR3 in DNA: TGTGCCAGCTCGACAGGGTGGGATCAGCCCCAGCATTTT.

The genes are TRBV6-1 and TRBJ2-3; 8 nucleotides align to TRBD2. The germline gives CDR1 MNHNS, CDR2 SASEGT. This CDR3 comprises 15 residues. V gave up 5 bases and J gave up 2 bases; unmatched junction bases: 6. CDR3 sequence (DNA): TGTGCCAGCAGTCGGGGGACTAGTCCCACAGATACGCAGTATTTT. Amino acids: CASSRGTSPTDTQYF.

The chain employs TRBV27 and TRBJ1-1; unclear D gene. From germline, CDR1 is MNHEY and CDR2 SMNVEV (reference sequence). The CDR3 covers 13 residues. Trimming pared 4 bases from V and 3 bases from J, leaving 9 bases between. In DNA, the CDR3 is TGTGCCAGCAGTTCCCTTTCGTACACTGAAGCTTTCTTT. It is translated as CASSSLSYTEAFF.

The chain has TRBV7-9 and TRBJ2-7; D perhaps matches TRBD1 (6 bases). Trimming took 1 base from V and 5 from J, leaving 12 bases between them. The CDR3 consists of 14 residues. Germline CDR1 SEHNR, CDR2 FQNEAQ (reference sequence). CDR3 DNA sequence: TGTGCCAGCAGCTTAGGACAGGTCTTGGACGAGCAGTACTTC. Its protein product is CASSLGQVLDEQYF.

This chain uses TRBV7-2 with TRBJ1-1; the D gene is possibly TRBD1 (6 bases). Germline V gene data show CDR1 as SGHTA and CDR2 as FQGNSA. V gave up 1 base and J gave up 6 bases, with 9 bases separating them. The CDR3 runs 13 residues. As DNA, the CDR3 is TGTGCCAGCAGCTTAGGACAGGTGGCTGAAGCTTTCTTT. Translation: CASSLGQVAEAFF.

V and J are TRBV28 and TRBJ1-2, with 8 bases that match TRBD1. The CDR3 has 15 amino acids. Per germline, CDR1 MDHEN and CDR2 SYDVKM. J was trimmed by 3 bases and V by 6 bases; bases with no gene match: 9. CDR3 protein: CASRRPGQVDYGYTF. CDR3 bases: TGTGCCAGCAGGCGTCCGGGACAGGTGGACTATGGCTACACCTTC.

In this sample, this clone turned up a few times. The V call is TRBV29-1, the J call TRBJ1-3, with D possibly TRBD1 on 5 matching bases. This CDR3 has 12 amino acids. The germline V gene has CDR1 SQVTM and CDR2 ANQGSEA. V lost 7 bases, J lost 4 bases, and 11 bases lay in between. The DNA for the CDR3 is TGCAGCGGTCACGACAGCGGAAACACCATATATTTT. Amino acid sequence: CSGHDSGNTIYF.

The chain is built from TRBV19 and TRBJ1-5, with 7 positions matching TRBD1. Germline V gives CDR1 LNHDA, CDR2 SQIVND (reference sequence). The CDR3 has 15 residues. J lost 1 base, V lost 6 bases, and 6 bases had no gene match. The CDR3 coding sequence is TGTGCCAGTAGACACGACAGGGAGAGCAATCAGCCCCAGCATTTT. The encoded protein is CASRHDRESNQPQHF.

The chain combines TRBV4-2 with TRBJ2-1, with 10 nucleotides matching TRBD2. V was pared by 3 bases and J by 6 bases, with 8 bases of the junction left unmatched. The CDR3 contains 16 residues. The germline V gene encodes CDR1 LGHNA and CDR2 YNFKEQ. Here the CDR3 DNA reads TGTGCCAGCAGCCATGACGCTAGCGGGAGTCGCAATGAGCAGTTCTTC. It encodes CASSHDASGSRNEQFF.

The chain employs TRBV19 and TRBJ1-2, with D unresolved. Trimming left V 0 bases short and J 2 bases short, with 10 bases between. CDR1 is LNHDA, CDR2 SQIVND, per germline (reference sequence). The CDR3 loop spans 15 amino acids. The CDR3 DNA reads as TGTGCCAGTAGTATAGATTTTGATAGCAACTATGGCTACACCTTC. Its translation is CASSIDFDSNYGYTF.

The chain links TRBV10-3 to TRBJ2-1; the match to TRBD2 covers 7 bases. Germline CDR1 ENHRY, CDR2 SYGVKD. This CDR3 is 13 amino acids long. The V segment lost 4 bases and the J segment 4 bases; nucleotides outside the gene matches: 1. The CDR3: CAISAREYNEQFF. CDR3 coding DNA: TGTGCCATCAGTGCGCGGGAGTACAATGAGCAGTTCTTC.

In its sample, this clone was seen once. This rearrangement joins TRBV7-2 to TRBJ2-7; D uncertain. The V gene lost 5 bases and the J gene lost 5 bases, with 13 bases spanning the gap. This CDR3 spans 13 amino acids. CDR1 and CDR2 (germline): SGHTA, FQGNSA. The DNA of the CDR3 is TGTGCCAGCAGCCCAGTGGCGGTAGACGAGCAGTACTTC. Translation gives CASSPVAVDEQYF.